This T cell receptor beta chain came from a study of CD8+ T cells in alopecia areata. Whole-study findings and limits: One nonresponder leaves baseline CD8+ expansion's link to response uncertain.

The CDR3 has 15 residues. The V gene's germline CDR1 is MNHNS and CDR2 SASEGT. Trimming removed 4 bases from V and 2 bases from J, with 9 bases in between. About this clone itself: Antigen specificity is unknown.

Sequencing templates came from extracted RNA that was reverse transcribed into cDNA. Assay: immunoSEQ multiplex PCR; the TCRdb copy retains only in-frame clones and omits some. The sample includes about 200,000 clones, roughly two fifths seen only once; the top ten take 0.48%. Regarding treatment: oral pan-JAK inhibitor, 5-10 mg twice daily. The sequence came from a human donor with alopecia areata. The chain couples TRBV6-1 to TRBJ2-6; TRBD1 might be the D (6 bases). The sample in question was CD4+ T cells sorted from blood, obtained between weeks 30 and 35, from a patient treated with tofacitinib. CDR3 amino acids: CASSAEGAGANVLTF. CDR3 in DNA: TGTGCCAGCAGTGCCGAGGGGGCTGGGGCCAACGTCCTGACTTTC.